Below, one T cell receptor beta chain is given with its context. Its matching antigen is unknown. This specimen belongs to a study of shared clonotypes between healthy human individuals. Background on the study: Three plates each covered CD4 naive and memory; CD8 naive two, CD8 memory one. Study-level results: Clonotype sharing across a few donors was observed for around 5% of naive CD4 clonotypes.

Sorted-subset replicate PCR reactions were performed with around 200 ng DNA, corresponding to roughly 27,000 T cell genomes. Authors' data handling: There were no quality scores in the junction-only immunoSEQ sequences, so filtering differed. Using immunoSEQ multiplex PCR, the repertoire was profiled, and TCRdb retains in-frame clones only, with some absent. For V, J and clone size, that table is used; D and trimming come from the DNA. This sample carries millions of clones, about 93% of them seen once, and the ten largest clones take more than 1.5%. Naive-designated CD8 cells lacked CD45RO, were positively enriched for CCR7, and omitted terminally differentiated effector memory CD45RA+ cells. The ends were cut back, 4 bases at V and 5 bases at J, with 12 bases in the middle. The CDR3 extends over 13 amino acids. From germline, CDR1 is PRHDT and CDR2 FYEKMQ (reference sequence).

The chain couples TRBV13 to TRBJ2-7; a weak D match, TRBD1 (6 bases). The sequencing sample was made of naive CD8+ T cells from PBMCs. The TCR originated in a man younger than 35 in good health. Some clones in this sample may be carry-over from other donors' samples. CDR3 loop: CASSSRDTDEQYF. The CDR3 DNA is TGTGCCAGCAGCTCCCGGGACACGGACGAGCAGTACTTC. Looking up the rest from reference TRBV13 and TRBJ2-7 gives the full variable domain: AAGVIQSPRHLIKEKRETATLKCYPIPRHDTVYWYQQGPGQDPQFLISFYEKMQSDKGSIPDRFSAQQFSDYHSELNMSSLELGDSALYFCASSSRDTDEQYFGPGTRLTVT.